The entry below gives a single T cell receptor (beta chain) sequence along with its context. This clonotype has ten or more counts. Its antigen has not been determined. No base qualities exist here, and no much larger clone lies one base off it. Library construction relied on PCR. The instrument was a NextSeq 500. Bulk TCR libraries were prepared as previously described, using TCR primers listed in Table S5. The Qiagen AllPrep DNA/RNA kit was used to purify total RNA. Reads from multiple sequencing runs of the same library were pooled before analysis. For the original study's pipeline: Reads were retained only if the reads had an exact TCR constant sequence, and the retained reads were trimmed to 150 nt and grouped according to their 12-nt molecular barcodes. Reads inside each barcode group were sub-clustered using a 15% Levenshtein threshold, and a quality-weighted consensus sequence was constructed for each RNA molecule. Non-functional sequences were removed, as were lower-count sequences one edit away from another. Barcode sub-clusters with fewer than 20% of the maximum read count were removed, based on fitting two negative binomial distributions. Starting from the raw public reads, TCRdb applied fastp trimming at Q25, assembled clones with MiXCR and retained in-frame beta chains. Identical CDR3 proteins give one entry, which carries the most common genes and DNA. The V and J calls come from TCRdb's annotation, not from the publication. This sample holds about 320,000 distinct CDR3 sequences; roughly 23% were observed only once. Of the sample, around 0.74% is held by the ten largest clones.

The data are from a study of molecular identifiers for immune sequencing clone quantification (dated by TCRdb to the late 2010s). Notes on the research overall: For a replicate experiment, RNA from around 20,000 or 99,000 naive CD8 T cells was divided into five aliquots, of which four were sequenced. CD8 T cells were used in a methods study to benchmark molecular-identifier clustering-based TCR repertoire sequencing (MIDCIRS) and TCR RNA copy counting. Study-wide findings and limitations: Without barcode sub-clustering, chimeric consensus sequences inflated TCR diversity; chimeras reached as high as 47%. The naive libraries included spiked-in Jurkat TCR RNA (roughly 9 copies' worth), and this RNA is not part of the donor repertoire. Modeling estimated 3 to 3.5 recovered TCR RNA copies per cell, compared with about 10 by digital PCR, which implies roughly 29% capture efficiency. Spiked-in Jurkat TCR RNA equal to a single cell's worth was reported to be detectable even within 1,100,000 naive CD8 T cells. In CMV-specific effector cells, clones with more than 20 RNA copies accounted for over 98% of molecules, whereas in naive cells such clones accounted for under 1%. Identical TCR molecules sharing a barcode could cause highly expanded clone sizes to be underestimated.

Libraries of naive CD8 T cells were built from around 20,000 to 990,000 sorted cells, with 10%, 30% or 50% of the purified RNA used. Naive CD8 T cells were FACS-sorted as CD8+CD4-CCR7+CD45RA+ on a BD FACSAria II into RLT Plus buffer. Detection sensitivity was tested by spiking Jurkat RNA equal to roughly nine TCR copies' worth into samples containing roughly 17,000-1,000,000 naive CD8 T cells. Enrichment of CD8 T cells was done with RosetteSep CD8+ T Cell Enrichment Cocktail plus Ficoll-Paque, and ACK red cell lysis came afterward. The CDR3 has 13 amino acids, counting the end cysteine and phenylalanine. Only CDR3 DNA remains: 39 bases, in frame from the first base. V and J lose 8 bases and 7 bases, and a span of 17 bases separates them.

The TCR comes from a human donor in good health. Some libraries in this study had Jurkat cell RNA spiked in. The chain is made from TRBV12-3 or TRBV12-4 and TRBJ1-1; the D gene assignment is ambiguous. The sample taken for sequencing was naive CD8+ T cells from blood, with Jurkat cell RNA spiked in. The sample's cell subset or site label is to be understood as: FACS-sorted CD8+CD4-CCR7+CD45RA+ naive T cells. CDR3 sequence: CASLEWGDLEAFF. The DNA sequence reads TGTGCCAGCCTCGAATGGGGTGACCTTGAAGCTTTCTTT.